A single sample is the source of the 29 T cell receptor beta chains below, sequenced in a study of T-cell reconstitution after alpha-beta-depleted transplantation in children. Unique molecular identifiers were incorporated when the TCRbeta library was constructed. TCRdb re-analysed the PCR reads in MiXCR, keeping a single row per CDR3 protein. This sample carries about 90,000 distinct CDR3 sequences, 15% to 18% of them seen once, and the ten largest clones take roughly 21%. The sequencing used PBMCs, mostly from graft donor cells, collected 180 days after TCRalphabeta/CD19-depleted stem cell transplant. The receptors stem from a male patient between 2 and 10 years old who had a stem cell transplant for acute lymphoblastic leukemia, so the T cells may come from the graft donor.

The chain links TRBV3-1 to TRBJ1-1, with a weak D call TRBD1 (5 bases). The CDR3 is made up of 15 amino acids. Trimming cost V 4 bases and J 3 bases, with 15 bases left between them. From germline, CDR1 is LGHDT and CDR2 YNNKEL (reference sequence). The CDR3, as DNA: TGTGCCAGCAGCCTGGAGGGCCGGGGGGACACTGAAGCTTTCTTT. Its protein product is CASSLEGRGDTEAFF.

This clonotype was counted a few times. The chain combines TRBV27 with TRBJ2-6; D is possibly TRBD1 (5 bases). Germline values: CDR1 MNHEY, CDR2 SMNVEV (reference sequence). The length of the CDR3 is 17 residues. V gave up 0 bases and J gave up 5 bases, with 14 bases separating them. The CDR3 sequence is CASSLSNRLNRANVLTF. CDR3 DNA: TGTGCCAGCAGTTTATCGAACAGGTTGAACAGGGCCAACGTCCTGACTTTC.

J is TRBJ2-1 and V is TRBV5-1; TRBD1 aligns across 10 bases. CDR1 is SGHRS, CDR2 YFSETQ, per germline. V trimming: 3 bases; J trimming: 4 bases; junction bases outside the gene matches: 16. The CDR3 has 19 residues. This chain's CDR3 is CASSSGSIRRDRGYNEQFF. CDR3 bases: TGCGCCAGCAGCTCTGGTAGCATCCGGCGGGACAGGGGTTACAATGAGCAGTTCTTC.

This chain uses TRBV5-1 with TRBJ2-7; D might be TRBD1 or TRBD2, each matching 5 bases. V dropped 3 bases and J dropped 1 base, with 14 bases sitting between them. Germline assignment: CDR1 SGHRS and CDR2 YFSETQ. This CDR3 is built from 15 residues. The CDR3 DNA follows: TGCGCCAGCAGCTCGTTCCGGGACGGTTCCTACGAGCAGTACTTC. It yields the protein CASSSFRDGSYEQYF.

The table lists this clonotype with a few counts. The rearrangement uses TRBV12-3 or TRBV12-4 and TRBJ1-2; no firm D call. This CDR3 comprises 12 residues. The V end was cut by 5 bases, the J end by 7 bases, with 11 bases between. CDR3 DNA: TGTGCCAGCAGTGCCCCTTTTCTTGGCTACACCTTC. As protein: CASSAPFLGYTF.

The gene calls are TRBV5-1 and TRBJ1-2, with TRBD1 matching 10 bases. Germline-derived CDR1 and CDR2 are SGHRS and YFSETQ. The CDR3 loop spans 16 amino acids. The V segment lost 4 bases and the J segment 6 bases; nucleotides outside the gene matches: 12. This chain's CDR3 is CASSPRRQGAWDGYTF. The CDR3 bases are TGCGCCAGCAGCCCCCGTAGACAGGGGGCGTGGGATGGCTACACCTTC.

V usage is TRBV5-1 and J usage is TRBJ1-2; 7 nucleotides match TRBD1. J was trimmed by 14 bases and V by 4 bases; bases with no gene match: 11. Germline CDR1 reads SGHRS; CDR2 reads YFSETQ. CDR3 length equals 12 residues. The CDR3 region is CASSQDRLQLTF. The DNA of the CDR3 is TGCGCCAGCAGCCAGGACAGGCTCCAGTTGACCTTC.

Only one count was recorded for this clonotype. A much larger clone is a single base away; this may be a read error. This chain links TRBV13 with TRBJ2-7, with TRBD2 as a possible D gene (5 bases). The V gene's germline CDR1 is PRHDT and CDR2 FYEKMQ (reference sequence). This CDR3 is built from 12 residues. The V gene lost 4 bases and the J gene lost 3 bases, with 7 bases spanning the gap. CDR3 DNA sequence: TGTGCCAGCAGCTCCGGGGACTACGAGCAGTACTTC. The encoded protein is CASSSGDYEQYF.

The V and J genes are TRBV25-1 and TRBJ2-7, with D hard to call. Trimming stripped 8 bases from V and 4 bases from J, with 6 bases between. Germline assignment: CDR1 MGHDK and CDR2 SYGVNS. The CDR3 length is 10 residues. This CDR3 reads CASGLYEQYF. Here the CDR3 DNA reads TGTGCCAGCGGTCTATACGAGCAGTACTTC.

This clonotype has only a few counts. V gene TRBV7-8 combines with J gene TRBJ2-2, with 8 bases matching TRBD1. V trimming: 5 bases; J trimming: 2 bases; junction bases outside the gene matches: 4. The CDR3 loop spans 15 amino acids. The germline V gene has CDR1 SGHVS and CDR2 FQNEAQ. The CDR3 region is CASSMQGANTGELFF. In DNA form, the CDR3 reads TGTGCCAGCAGCATGCAGGGGGCCAACACCGGGGAGCTGTTTTTT. Combining the CDR3 with reference TRBV7-8 and TRBJ2-2 gives the whole variable domain GAGVSQSPRYKVAKRGQDVALRCDPISGHVSLFWYQQALGQGPEFLTYFQNEAQLDKSGLPSDRFFAERPEGSVSTLKIQRTQQEDSAVYLCASSMQGANTGELFFGEGSRLTVL.

The CDR3, as DNA: TGTGCCAGGGGTCGGGTAGGCGACCATTCACCCCTCCACTTT. It translates to CARGRVGDHSPLHF. The rearrangement joins TRBV12-3 or TRBV12-4 to TRBJ1-6, with D hard to call. The CDR3 spans 14 residues. Trimming pared 9 bases from V and 8 bases from J, leaving 17 bases between.

This clonotype was counted only a few times. The gene calls are TRBV29-1 and TRBJ1-2, with TRBD1 as a possible D gene (6 bases). Germline loops: CDR1 SQVTM, CDR2 ANQGSEA. This CDR3 is built from 13 residues. Trimming took 7 bases from V and 4 from J, leaving 16 bases between them. The CDR3 nucleotides read TGCAGCGCCTTCTGGGGGGCCCCCTATGGCTACACCTTC. Its translation: CSAFWGAPYGYTF.

This clonotype has a count of ten or more. The rearrangement links TRBV5-1 to TRBJ2-5, with D maybe TRBD1 (6 bases). V lost 2 bases and J 4 bases, leaving 12 bases between the germline ends. The germline V gene has CDR1 SGHRS and CDR2 YFSETQ. The CDR3 covers 14 residues. CDR3 amino acids: CASSLGGQTETQYF. CDR3 DNA: TGCGCCAGCAGCTTAGGGGGTCAGACAGAGACCCAGTACTTC.

The chain combines TRBV2 with TRBJ2-2; D gene unclear. Per the germline V gene, CDR1 is SNHLY and CDR2 is FYNNEI. The CDR3 consists of 14 residues. V gave up 5 bases and J gave up 4 bases, with 11 bases separating them. The CDR3 DNA sequence: TGTGCCAGCAGTCTCGTCCCGGGCACCGGGGAGCTGTTTTTT. Amino acids: CASSLVPGTGELFF.

This clonotype was detected only a few times. The chain joins TRBV7-9 to TRBJ2-6; D remains ambiguous. The V and J ends lost 3 bases and 0 bases respectively, with 3 bases between them. Germline V gene lookup returns CDR1 SEHNR and CDR2 FQNEAQ (reference sequence). The CDR3 length is 14 residues. CDR3 sequence: CASSFLSGANVLTF. In nucleotides, the CDR3 is TGTGCCAGCAGCTTCCTCTCTGGGGCCAACGTCCTGACTTTC.

This clonotype has more than one count but fewer than ten. This chain joins TRBV12-3 or TRBV12-4 and TRBJ2-7, with a weak D call TRBD2 (5 bases). This CDR3 has 14 residues. Trimming left V 6 bases short and J 0 bases short, with 12 bases between. The DNA of the CDR3 is TGTGCCAGCAGCCCGTACGGGGTCTCCTACGAGCAGTACTTC. Translated: CASSPYGVSYEQYF.

The rearrangement uses TRBV11-2 and TRBJ2-7; 8 bases align to TRBD1. Germline CDR1 is SGHAT and CDR2 is FQNNGV. This CDR3 has 16 residues. The V segment lost 5 bases and the J segment 2 bases; nucleotides outside the gene matches: 11. The CDR3 protein is CASSLQQDRAAYEQYF. In DNA, the CDR3 is TGTGCCAGCAGCCTACAACAGGACAGGGCAGCCTACGAGCAGTACTTC.

The chain recombines TRBV13 with TRBJ2-3; unclear D gene. The length of the CDR3 is 12 residues. V was trimmed by 1 base and J by 7 bases, leaving 6 bases between them. Germline CDR1 PRHDT, CDR2 FYEKMQ (reference sequence). The CDR3 DNA sequence: TGTGCCAGCAGCTTAGCCGGACATACGCAGTATTTT. It specifies CASSLAGHTQYF.

The CDR3 DNA is TGCAGTGCTAGCGTTCGCGCAGGGTCACCCTACGAGCAGTACTTC. Translating gives CSASVRAGSPYEQYF. The chain is built from TRBV20-1 and TRBJ2-7; TRBD1 might be the D (5 bases). This CDR3 is built from 15 residues. Looked up from germline, CDR1 is DFQATT and CDR2 is SNEGSKA (reference sequence). Trimming cost V 3 bases and J 2 bases, with 17 bases left between them.

This sequence joins TRBV11-2 and TRBJ2-1, with 9 bases fitting TRBD2. Germline V gives CDR1 SGHAT, CDR2 FQNNGV. Trimming took 5 bases from V and 5 from J; bases not matched to a gene: 19. This CDR3 spans 19 amino acids. CDR3 nucleotide sequence: TGTGCCAGCAGCCCCACGAGGTTGCTGGTGCGGGGGGGCGACAATGAGCAGTTCTTC. This sequence encodes CASSPTRLLVRGGDNEQFF.

The chain recombines TRBV6-5 with TRBJ2-2; 7 bases agree with TRBD2. Trimming at V came to 0 bases and at J to 7 bases, leaving 5 bases not matched to a gene. The CDR3 has 15 residues. CDR1 and CDR2 (germline): MNHEY, SVGAGI. The CDR3 DNA reads as TGTGCCAGCAGTTACTCGACGGGGAGGGTCGGGGAGCTGTTTTTT. Protein: CASSYSTGRVGELFF.

V and J are TRBV12-3 or TRBV12-4 and TRBJ2-2, with D tentatively TRBD2 (6 bases). Trimming stripped 4 bases from V and 1 base from J, with 13 bases between. The CDR3 has 16 amino acids. This CDR3 reads CASSSYAGMNTGELFF. The CDR3, as DNA: TGTGCCAGCAGTTCCTATGCGGGGATGAACACCGGGGAGCTGTTTTTT.

The chain recombines TRBV4-1 with TRBJ2-7, with TRBD2 identical over 10 bases. The CDR3 spans 13 residues. In germline, CDR1 is MGHRA, CDR2 YSYEKL. The trim removed 4 bases at V and 5 bases at J, leaving 2 bases unmatched. The CDR3 DNA is TGCGCCAGCAGCCGACTAGCGGGTCACGAGCAGTACTTC. It codes for CASSRLAGHEQYF.

The gene calls are TRBV5-8 and TRBJ2-3; D is perhaps TRBD2 (7 bases). Germline V gene lookup returns CDR1 SGHTS and CDR2 YDEGEE. CDR3 length: 15 amino acids. V was shortened by 4 bases and J by 8 bases, with 20 bases between the two germline ends. The CDR3: CASSPRGGDMGTQYF. CDR3 in DNA: TGTGCCAGCAGCCCCCGCGGGGGCGACATGGGTACGCAGTATTTT.

The chain joins TRBV5-6 to TRBJ1-2, with 7 positions matching TRBD1. The germline CDR1 and CDR2 sequences are SGHDT and YYEEEE. The CDR3 sequence is 16 residues long. Trimming took 4 bases from V and 1 from J; bases not matched to a gene: 10. As DNA, the CDR3 is TGTGCCAGCAGCCCCCTTCAAGGGGGCTTTAACTATGGCTACACCTTC. Amino acids: CASSPLQGGFNYGYTF.

There are many counts of this clonotype. V gene TRBV10-1 combines with J gene TRBJ2-6, with 7 bases matching TRBD1. The germline gives CDR1 WNHNN, CDR2 SYGVQD (reference sequence). J lost 4 bases, V lost 6 bases, and 9 bases had no gene match. The CDR3 contains 16 residues. In nucleotides, the CDR3 is TGCGCCAGCAGCCCAGGACAGGCTGCGGGGGCCAACGTCCTGACTTTC. The encoded protein is CASSPGQAAGANVLTF.

This clonotype occurred many times. The chain uses TRBV5-1 and TRBJ2-2; D is uncertain. The CDR3 loop spans 15 amino acids. V was shortened by 0 bases and J by 6 bases, with 12 bases between the two germline ends. Per germline, CDR1 SGHRS and CDR2 YFSETQ. DNA for the CDR3: TGCGCCAGCAGCTTGGCCCTTCGTGGGGCCGGGGAGCTGTTTTTT. This translates into CASSLALRGAGELFF.

This clonotype showed up just a few times. This rearrangement joins TRBV2 to TRBJ2-3; 10 nucleotides line up with TRBD2. The J segment lost 3 bases and the V segment lost 6 bases, leaving 6 bases of the junction unmatched. Germline V gene sequence: CDR1 SNHLY, CDR2 FYNNEI. The CDR3 loop spans 15 amino acids. The CDR3 region is CASRVLAGVTDTQYF. CDR3 DNA: TGTGCCAGCAGGGTCCTAGCGGGGGTTACAGATACGCAGTATTTT.

This clonotype was found many times. The chain recombines TRBV7-9 with TRBJ2-3, with D possibly called TRBD1 or TRBD2 (6 bases each). Germline V CDR1 and CDR2: SEHNR, FQNEAQ (reference sequence). V dropped 5 bases and J dropped 11 bases, with 14 bases sitting between them. The CDR3 is 12 residues long. As DNA, the CDR3 is TGTGCCAGCAGCCCTCCCAGGGGAGGGCAGTATTTT. Translating gives CASSPPRGGQYF.